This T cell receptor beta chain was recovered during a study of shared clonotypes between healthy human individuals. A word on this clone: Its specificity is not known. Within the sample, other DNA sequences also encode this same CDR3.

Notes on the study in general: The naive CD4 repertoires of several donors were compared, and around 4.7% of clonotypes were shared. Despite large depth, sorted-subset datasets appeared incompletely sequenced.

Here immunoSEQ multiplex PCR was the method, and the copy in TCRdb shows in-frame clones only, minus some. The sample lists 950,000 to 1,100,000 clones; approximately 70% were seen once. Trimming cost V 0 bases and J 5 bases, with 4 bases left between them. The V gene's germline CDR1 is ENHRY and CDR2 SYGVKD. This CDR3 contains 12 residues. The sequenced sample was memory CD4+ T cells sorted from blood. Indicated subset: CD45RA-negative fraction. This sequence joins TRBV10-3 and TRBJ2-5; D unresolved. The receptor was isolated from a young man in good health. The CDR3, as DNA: TGTGCCATCAGTGAGTCTGCGGAGACCCAGTACTTC. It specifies CAISESAETQYF.